The clone carrying this T cell receptor beta chain was counted ten times or more. As yet, its antigen is unknown. Possible read error: a much larger clone is one base away. The same CDR3 is also encoded by other DNA sequences in this sample. The treatment is: oral pan-JAK inhibitor, 5-10 mg twice daily. Peripheral blood and lesional scalp punch biopsies were taken from alopecia areata patients. The sorting of PBMCs gave CD4+ and CD8+ T cells. The sample comes from a study of CD8+ T cells in alopecia areata. Overall study findings and caveats: Scalp lesions, especially in alopecia totalis/universalis, had higher clonality than normal scalp. In scalp and blood during tofacitinib, many expanded lesional clones persisted.

The V and J ends lost 0 bases and 4 bases, in that order; junction bases with no gene match: 0. Germline V lookup: CDR1 MRHNA, CDR2 SNTAGT. The CDR3 is 15 residues long. TCR sequencing used cDNA made by reverse transcription of extracted RNA. The table came from immunoSEQ multiplex PCR; TCRdb's copy has only in-frame clones and leaves some out. The table has over 100,000 clones, around 53% seen once; the top ten hold 9.5% to 15%. The chain uses TRBV6-4 and TRBJ2-3; 11 bases agree with TRBD2. The sequence came from a human donor with alopecia areata. The material sequenced was CD8+ T cells sorted from blood, taken at week 24, from a patient treated with tofacitinib. The CDR3 region has the DNA TGTGCCAGCAGTGACTCTAGCGGGGGGGCAGATACGCAGTATTTT. Its translation: CASSDSSGGADTQYF.